These T cell receptor beta chains were read from a single sample in a study of CD8 T cells in ankylosing spondylitis. TCRdb reanalysed the 5' RACE reads using MiXCR and keeps one entry per CDR3 protein. The data show 700,000 or so distinct CDR3 sequences, under 20% seen once. Sequenced input: blood, either unsorted or a sorted T cell fraction (not recorded which). These receptor sequences come from a male donor with ankylosing spondylitis. Both conserved end residues are part of each CDR3. D genes are given only for firm matches. The size of a clone is reported for some rows only, either as once, few or many, or as a class for expanded clones.

>.|.|TRBJ1-1|TRBV5-4
TGTGCCAGCCAAGCGAGAGGACCCATGAACACTGAAGCTTTCTTT
CASQARGPMNTEAFF
>few|TRBD2|TRBJ2-7|TRBV7-8
TGTGCCACCTCCGTTGGGGCGGGAGATCCCTACGAGCAGTACTTC
CATSVGAGDPYEQYF
>many|.|TRBJ2-3|TRBV24-1
TGTGCCACCTCCCTAGCGGATACGCAGTATTTT
CATSLADTQYF
>.|.|TRBJ1-1|TRBV6-2/TRBV6-3
TGTGCCAGCAAAAAGGGGAACACTGAAGCTTTCTTT
CASKKGNTEAFF
>many|.|TRBJ2-5|TRBV12-3/TRBV12-4
TGTGCCAGCAGTTGGGGAACTAGCCTCCAAGAGACCCAGTACTTC
CASSWGTSLQETQYF
>.|TRBD1|TRBJ1-1|TRBV3-1
TGTGCCAGCAATAAGCAGGGACAGGGAAGGACAACTGAAGCTTTCTTT
CASNKQGQGRTTEAFF
>.|TRBD1|TRBJ2-1|TRBV11-1
TGTGCCAGCAGCAACAAAACCTCGCCGGGACAGAGAAATGAGCAGTTCTTC
CASSNKTSPGQRNEQFF
>few|.|TRBJ2-7|TRBV9
TGTGCCAGCAGCGTAGCAGGGGAACTTGCCGAGCAGTACTTC
CASSVAGELAEQYF
>.|TRBD1|TRBJ1-1|TRBV4-3
TGCGCCAGCAGCCAAGCCTGGACAGGGAACACTGAAGCTTTCTTT
CASSQAWTGNTEAFF
>few|.|TRBJ2-3|TRBV24-1
TGTGCCACCAGTGGTTGGAGGGCAGATACGCAGTATTTT
CATSGWRADTQYF
>.|.|TRBJ1-1|TRBV7-8
TGTGCCAGCAGCCCTACATTGGGTCAAGACACTGAAGCTTTCTTT
CASSPTLGQDTEAFF
>few|.|TRBJ2-5|TRBV11-2
TGTGCCAGCAGCTTAGCGGGAGCCCGGACCCAGTACTTC
CASSLAGARTQYF
>.|.|TRBJ1-3|TRBV6-5
TGTGCCAGCAGTTACGAGGGATCGGGTGGAAACACCATATATTTT
CASSYEGSGGNTIYF
>few|TRBD2|TRBJ2-2|TRBV6-4
TGTGCCAGCAGTGACTCTGCGGGGGGGCCCGGGGAGCTGTTTTTT
CASSDSAGGPGELFF
>.|.|TRBJ2-1|TRBV15
TGTGCCACCAGCAGATGGGATTCCGGGGGAGGGGGTTACAATGAGCAGTTCTTC
CATSRWDSGGGGYNEQFF
>many|TRBD1|TRBJ2-7|TRBV6-5
TGTGCCAGCAGTTACTCCGGGGTACAGGGGGCTAACGAGCAGTACTTC
CASSYSGVQGANEQYF
>.|.|TRBJ2-7|TRBV27
TGTGCCAGCAGTTTATCGGGCATCCTCTCCTACGAGCAGTACTTC
CASSLSGILSYEQYF
>.|.|TRBJ1-5|TRBV20-1
TGCAGTGCTACCGGAGGCAATCAGCCCCAGCATTTT
CSATGGNQPQHF
>.|TRBD1|TRBJ2-6|TRBV12-3/TRBV12-4
TGTGCCAGCAGTCCATGGACAGGACCCCTCTCTGGGGCCAACGTCCTGACTTTC
CASSPWTGPLSGANVLTF
>many|.|TRBJ1-2|TRBV12-3/TRBV12-4
TGTGCCAGCAGTCCGGGCTACTCGGGCTACACCTTC
CASSPGYSGYTF
>few|.|TRBJ2-5|TRBV6-1
TGTGCCAGCAGTCTAGTAGGCCGGGAGACCCAGTACTTC
CASSLVGRETQYF
>.|TRBD1|TRBJ1-4|TRBV7-9
TGTGCCAGCAGCCCGACAGGGAGTCGGGGAGAAAAACTGTTTTTT
CASSPTGSRGEKLFF
>few|TRBD1|TRBJ1-2|TRBV29-1
TGCAGCTCCCTCGGGGCAGGGGGTGGCTACACCTTC
CSSLGAGGGYTF
>few|.|TRBJ1-1|TRBV12-3/TRBV12-4
TGTGCCAGCAGTCAAAGGGCAGGGACTGAAGCTTTCTTT
CASSQRAGTEAFF
>.|.|TRBJ1-1|TRBV14
TGTGCCAGCAGCCAAGAAAGTGAAGACATGAACACTGAAGCTTTCTTT
CASSQESEDMNTEAFF
>.|.|TRBJ1-1|TRBV9
TGTGCCAGCAGCGTAGGTATGACAAGTATGAACACTGAAGCTTTCTTT
CASSVGMTSMNTEAFF
>many|.|TRBJ2-1|TRBV12-3/TRBV12-4
TGTGCCAGCAGTTACCCGGGACGAAGCTCCTACAATGAGCAGTTCTTC
CASSYPGRSSYNEQFF
>.|.|TRBJ2-5|TRBV7-9
TGTGCCAGCAGCCCAAGGCAGGGAGATGAGACCCAGTACTTC
CASSPRQGDETQYF
>few|TRBD1|TRBJ1-1|TRBV20-1
TGCAGTGCTTCGACAGGGTCCACTGAAGCTTTCTTT
CSASTGSTEAFF
>.|.|TRBJ1-4|TRBV6-5
TGTGCCAGCAGTTACGGGCCACCGAATGAAAAACTGTTTTTT
CASSYGPPNEKLFF
>.|.|TRBJ1-3|TRBV27
TGTGCCAGCAGTTTATCGGCGCGGGGGCACTCGAGCTCTGGAAACACCATATATTTT
CASSLSARGHSSSGNTIYF
>.|TRBD2|TRBJ2-7|TRBV5-4
TGTGCCAGCAGCTTGGTGGGACTAGCGGGACACGAGCAGTACTTC
CASSLVGLAGHEQYF
>.|.|TRBJ2-5|TRBV7-9
TGTGCCAGCAGCATTTCCTACGGGACCCAAGAGACCCAGTACTTC
CASSISYGTQETQYF
>few|TRBD1|TRBJ2-7|TRBV5-1
TGCGCCAGCAGTTACTGGGACAGGTCCTACGAGCAGTACTTC
CASSYWDRSYEQYF
>few|TRBD2|TRBJ2-7|TRBV20-1
TGCAGTGCTAGAGACCGAGGACTAGCGGGTAACGAGCAGTACTTC
CSARDRGLAGNEQYF
>.|.|TRBJ2-6|TRBV6-1
TGTGCCAGCGCCGGGACGCAGTCCCTCGTCTGGTCTGGGGCCAACGTCCTGACTTTC
CASAGTQSLVWSGANVLTF
>.|.|TRBJ2-1|TRBV7-9
TGTGCCAGCAGCTTAGCGCGGGGGCCCCAAAAAAACAATGAGCAGTTCTTC
CASSLARGPQKNNEQFF
>.|TRBD1|TRBJ1-5|TRBV30
TGTGCCTGGAGTTCGGGACAGGGGAATCAGCCCCAGCATTTT
CAWSSGQGNQPQHF
>.|TRBD1|TRBJ1-6|TRBV2
TGTGCCAGCAGTCGACAGGGGGCGGGAAATTCACCCCTCCACTTT
CASSRQGAGNSPLHF
>few|TRBD1|TRBJ1-6|TRBV20-1
TGCAGTGCTAGAGATGGCCGGAGACAGGGTGGTAATTCACCCCTCCACTTT
CSARDGRRQGGNSPLHF
>.|.|TRBJ1-4|TRBV20-1
TGCAGTGCTAGGGCAGCAACTAATGAAAAACTGTTTTTT
CSARAATNEKLFF
>few|.|TRBJ2-1|TRBV12-3/TRBV12-4
TGTGCCAGCAGTCCCACGCCGGCAACACAGCAGTTCTTC
CASSPTPATQQFF
>.|.|TRBJ2-3|TRBV2
TGTGCCAGCAGTGATGGCGTGGGGGGCTCAGATACGCAGTATTTT
CASSDGVGGSDTQYF
>.|.|TRBJ1-3|TRBV5-1
TGCGCCAGCAGCCCAGGAGGAGGGTTCAACACCATATATTTT
CASSPGGGFNTIYF
>.|TRBD2|TRBJ2-7|TRBV29-1
TGCAGCGTTTTATTGGGGACTAGCTATTCCTACGAGCAGTACTTC
CSVLLGTSYSYEQYF
>.|.|TRBJ2-7|TRBV10-3
TGTGCCATCAGTGAGTCGAGGGGCGCGTCATACGAGCAGTACTTC
CAISESRGASYEQYF
>.|TRBD2|TRBJ2-1|TRBV9
TGTGCCAGCAGCACGACTAGCGGGCCCTCTTTGAGCTCCTACAATGAGCAGTTCTTC
CASSTTSGPSLSSYNEQFF
>few|.|TRBJ1-2|TRBV7-9
TGTGCCAGCAGCCCCTGGACAACTTACTATGGCTACACCTTC
CASSPWTTYYGYTF
>.|.|TRBJ1-3|TRBV15
TGTGCCACCAGCGGGACACCGTCGTCTGGAAACACCATATATTTT
CATSGTPSSGNTIYF
>few|.|TRBJ2-7|TRBV3-1
TGTGCCAGCAGCCTTTTGGGACCCGGGACGGGGGACGAGCAGTACTTC
CASSLLGPGTGDEQYF
>.|TRBD2|TRBJ2-7|TRBV4-3
TGCGCCAGCAGCCAAGATCTTGCAACTAGCGGGACTCGATCCTACGAGCAGTACTTC
CASSQDLATSGTRSYEQYF
>.|.|TRBJ1-2|TRBV18
TGTGCCAGCTCATCGCGGGACAAGGGTCTGGGATACTATGGCTACACCTTC
CASSSRDKGLGYYGYTF
>few|.|TRBJ1-1|TRBV7-9
TGTGCCAGCAGCTTATTGGCCCAGATGAACACTGAAGCTTTCTTT
CASSLLAQMNTEAFF
>.|.|TRBJ1-2|TRBV7-2
TGTGCCAGCAGCTATCCGGGCTATGGCTACACCTTC
CASSYPGYGYTF
>few|.|TRBJ1-2|TRBV20-1
TGCAGTGCTACCGAAGTCTTATCTAACTATGGCTACACCTTC
CSATEVLSNYGYTF